This T cell receptor (beta chain) was profiled in a study of T cells expressing NK-cell markers. General observations from the study: About six donors carried dominant NKG2C+ clonotypes that made up roughly 1.0-7.0% of their CD8+ T cells. For a handful of donors, these clonotypes were likewise the leading ones in the CD3+CD56-NKG2C+ fraction.

In regard to this clonotype: Its antigen is still unknown.

Generation of TCR beta cDNA was performed by 5'RACE template switching incorporating UMIs. Reprocessing the 5' RACE reads, TCRdb reports a single entry for every CDR3 protein and omits DNA. The specimen's table records hundreds of thousands of distinct CDR3 sequences. Sequenced: blood T cells: a sorted CD56 or NKG2C T cell subset, CD4+ or CD8+ T cells, or bulk PBMC T cells (not recorded which). The receptor was derived from a man between 18 and 35 years old in good health.

The CDR3 reads CASSPGQGRNSPLHF. V is TRBV6-1 and J is TRBJ1-6; TCRdb gives TRBD1 as the D gene, but with no DNA this cannot be confirmed. Germline V gene lookup returns CDR1 MNHNS and CDR2 SASEGT. The CDR3 is made up of 15 amino acids.